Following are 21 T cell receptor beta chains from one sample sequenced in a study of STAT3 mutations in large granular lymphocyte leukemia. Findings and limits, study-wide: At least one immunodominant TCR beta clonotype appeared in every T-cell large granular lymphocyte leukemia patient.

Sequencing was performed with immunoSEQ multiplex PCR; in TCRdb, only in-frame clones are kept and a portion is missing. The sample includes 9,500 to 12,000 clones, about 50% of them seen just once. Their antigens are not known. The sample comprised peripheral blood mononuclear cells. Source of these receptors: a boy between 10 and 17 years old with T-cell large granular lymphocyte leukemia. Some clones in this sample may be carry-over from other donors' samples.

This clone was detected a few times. Here the CDR3 DNA reads TGCAGCGTTGGACAGGTCGGTCAGCCCCAGCATTTT. Encoded protein: CSVGQVGQPQHF. The gene calls are TRBV29-1 and TRBJ1-5, with D possibly being TRBD1 (6 bases). V lost 4 bases and J 6 bases, leaving 10 bases between the germline ends. Per the germline V gene, CDR1 is SQVTM and CDR2 is ANQGSEA. The CDR3 has 12 amino acids.

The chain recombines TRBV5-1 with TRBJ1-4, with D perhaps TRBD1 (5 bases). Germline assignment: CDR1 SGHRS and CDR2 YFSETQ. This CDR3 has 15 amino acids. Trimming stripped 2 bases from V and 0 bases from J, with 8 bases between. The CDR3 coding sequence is TGCGCCAGCAGCTTACTAGGGGCAACTAATGAAAAACTGTTTTTT. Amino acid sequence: CASSLLGATNEKLFF.

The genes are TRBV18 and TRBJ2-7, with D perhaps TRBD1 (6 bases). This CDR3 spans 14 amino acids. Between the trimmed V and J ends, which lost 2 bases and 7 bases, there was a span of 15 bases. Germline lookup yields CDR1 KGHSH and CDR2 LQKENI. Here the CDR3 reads CASSPRQAKEEQYF. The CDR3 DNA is TGTGCCAGCTCACCAAGACAGGCGAAAGAGGAGCAGTACTTC. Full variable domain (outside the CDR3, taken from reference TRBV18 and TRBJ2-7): NAGVMQNPRHLVRRRGQEARLRCSPMKGHSHVYWYRQLPEEGLKFMVYLQKENIIDESGMPKERFSAEFPKEGPSILRIQQVVRGDSAAYFCASSPRQAKEEQYFGPGTRLTVT.

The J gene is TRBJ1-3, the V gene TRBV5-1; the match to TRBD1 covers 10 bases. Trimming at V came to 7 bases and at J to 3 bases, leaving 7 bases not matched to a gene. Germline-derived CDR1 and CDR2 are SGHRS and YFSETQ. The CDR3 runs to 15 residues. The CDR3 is CASRWTGGSGNTIYF. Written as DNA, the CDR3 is TGCGCCAGCCGTTGGACAGGGGGAAGTGGAAACACCATATATTTT.

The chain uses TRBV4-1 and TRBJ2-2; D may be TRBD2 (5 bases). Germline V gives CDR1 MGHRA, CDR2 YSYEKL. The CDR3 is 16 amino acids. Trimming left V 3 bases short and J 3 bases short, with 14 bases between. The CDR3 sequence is CASSHSKRADTGELFF. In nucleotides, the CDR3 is TGCGCCAGCAGCCACAGTAAGAGGGCGGACACCGGGGAGCTGTTTTTT.

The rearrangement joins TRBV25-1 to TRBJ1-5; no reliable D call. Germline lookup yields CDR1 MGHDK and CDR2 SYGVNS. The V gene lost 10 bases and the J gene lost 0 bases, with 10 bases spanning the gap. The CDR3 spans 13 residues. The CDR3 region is CAIQPSSNQPQHF. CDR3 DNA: TGTGCCATCCAGCCCAGTAGCAATCAGCCCCAGCATTTT.

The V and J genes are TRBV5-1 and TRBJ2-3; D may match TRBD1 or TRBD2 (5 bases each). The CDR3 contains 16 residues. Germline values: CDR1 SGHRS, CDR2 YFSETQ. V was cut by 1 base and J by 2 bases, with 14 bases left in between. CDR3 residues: CASSLTFSGPTDTQYF. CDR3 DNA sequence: TGCGCCAGCAGCTTGACTTTTTCGGGACCCACAGATACGCAGTATTTT.

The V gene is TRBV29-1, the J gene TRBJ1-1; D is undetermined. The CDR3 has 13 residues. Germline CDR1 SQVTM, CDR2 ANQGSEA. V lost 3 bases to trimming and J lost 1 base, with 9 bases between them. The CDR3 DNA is TGCAGCGTTGAGTTACAGCGGAACACTGAAGCTTTCTTT. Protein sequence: CSVELQRNTEAFF.

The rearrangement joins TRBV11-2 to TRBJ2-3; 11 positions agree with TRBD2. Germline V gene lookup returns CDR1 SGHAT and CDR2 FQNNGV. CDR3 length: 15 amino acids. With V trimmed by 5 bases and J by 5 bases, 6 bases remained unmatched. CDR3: CASSPSGTSGDTQYF. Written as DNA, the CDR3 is TGTGCCAGCAGCCCCAGCGGGACTAGCGGAGATACGCAGTATTTT.

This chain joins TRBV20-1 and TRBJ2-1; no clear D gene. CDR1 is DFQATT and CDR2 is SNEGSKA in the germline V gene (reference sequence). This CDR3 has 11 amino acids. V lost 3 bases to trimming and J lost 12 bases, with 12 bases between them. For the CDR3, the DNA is TGCAGTGCTAGGGGCCAAGGAACGCAGTTCTTC. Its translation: CSARGQGTQFF.

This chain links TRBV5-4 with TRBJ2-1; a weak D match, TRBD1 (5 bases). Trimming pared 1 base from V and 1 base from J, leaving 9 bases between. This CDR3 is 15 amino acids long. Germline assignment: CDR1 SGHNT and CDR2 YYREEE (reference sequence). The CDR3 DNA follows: TGTGCCAGCAGCTTGCAGGGCCCGTCCTACAATGAGCAGTTCTTC. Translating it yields CASSLQGPSYNEQFF. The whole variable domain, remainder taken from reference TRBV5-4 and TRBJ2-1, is ETGVTQSPTHLIKTRGQQVTLRCSSQSGHNTVSWYQQALGQGPQFIFQYYREEENGRGNFPPRFSGLQFPNYSSELNVNALELDDSALYLCASSLQGPSYNEQFFGPGTRLTVL.

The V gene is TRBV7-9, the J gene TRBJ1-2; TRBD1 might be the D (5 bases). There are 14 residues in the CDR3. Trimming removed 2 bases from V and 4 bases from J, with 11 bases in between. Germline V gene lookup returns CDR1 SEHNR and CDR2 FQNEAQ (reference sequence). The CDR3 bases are TGTGCCAGCAGCTTAAAAGGGGTTACCTATGGCTACACCTTC. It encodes CASSLKGVTYGYTF.

The CDR3 bases are TGTGCCGCCAGCCAGGGAGAGGATCAGCCCCAGCATTTT. This encodes CAASQGEDQPQHF. V gene TRBV7-8 combines with J gene TRBJ1-5; D might be TRBD1 (5 bases). The CDR3 consists of 13 residues. The V and J ends lost 11 bases and 5 bases respectively, with 16 bases between them. From germline, CDR1 is SGHVS and CDR2 FQNEAQ.

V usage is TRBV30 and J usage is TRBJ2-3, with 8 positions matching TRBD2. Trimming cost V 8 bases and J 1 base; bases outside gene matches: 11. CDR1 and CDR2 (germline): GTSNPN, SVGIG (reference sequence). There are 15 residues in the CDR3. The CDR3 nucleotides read TGTGCCCATGTCCCGGAAGCGGGGGGCACAGATACGCAGTATTTT. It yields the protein CAHVPEAGGTDTQYF.

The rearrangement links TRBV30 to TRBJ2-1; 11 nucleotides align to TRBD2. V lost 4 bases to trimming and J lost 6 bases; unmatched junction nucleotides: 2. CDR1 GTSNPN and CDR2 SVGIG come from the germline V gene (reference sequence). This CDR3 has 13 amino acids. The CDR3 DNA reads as TGTGCCTGGACTAGCGGGGGGATCAATGAGCAGTTCTTC. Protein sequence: CAWTSGGINEQFF. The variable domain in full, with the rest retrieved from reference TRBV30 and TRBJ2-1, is SQTIHQWPATLVQPVGSPLSLECTVEGTSNPNLYWYRQAAGRGLQLLFYSVGIGQISSEVPQNLSASRPQDRQFILSSKKLLLSDSGFYLCAWTSGGINEQFFGPGTRLTVL.

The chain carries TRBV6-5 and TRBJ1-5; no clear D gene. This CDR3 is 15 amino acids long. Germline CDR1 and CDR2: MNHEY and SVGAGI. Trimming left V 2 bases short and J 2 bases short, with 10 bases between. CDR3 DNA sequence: TGTGCCAGCAGTTACAGCGGGAACGGCAATCAGCCCCAGCATTTT. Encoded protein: CASSYSGNGNQPQHF.

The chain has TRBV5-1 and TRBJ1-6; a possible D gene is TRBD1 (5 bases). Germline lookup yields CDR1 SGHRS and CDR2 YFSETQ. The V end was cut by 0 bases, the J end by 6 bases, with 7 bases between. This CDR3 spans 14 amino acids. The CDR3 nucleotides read TGCGCCAGCAGCTTGGACAGGACTAATTCACCCCTCCACTTT. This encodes CASSLDRTNSPLHF.

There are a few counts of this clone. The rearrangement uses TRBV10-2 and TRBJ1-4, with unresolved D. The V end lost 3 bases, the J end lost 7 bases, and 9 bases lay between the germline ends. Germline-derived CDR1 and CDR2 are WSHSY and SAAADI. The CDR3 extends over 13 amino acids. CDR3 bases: TGCGCCAGCAGTGAAGGAGGAGGTGAAAAACTGTTTTTT. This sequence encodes CASSEGGGEKLFF.

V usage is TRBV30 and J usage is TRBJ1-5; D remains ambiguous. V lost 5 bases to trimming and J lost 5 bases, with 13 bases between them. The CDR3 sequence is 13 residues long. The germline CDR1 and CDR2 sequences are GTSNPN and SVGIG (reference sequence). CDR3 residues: CAWGEGGDQPQHF. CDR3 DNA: TGTGCCTGGGGGGAAGGTGGGGATCAGCCCCAGCATTTT.

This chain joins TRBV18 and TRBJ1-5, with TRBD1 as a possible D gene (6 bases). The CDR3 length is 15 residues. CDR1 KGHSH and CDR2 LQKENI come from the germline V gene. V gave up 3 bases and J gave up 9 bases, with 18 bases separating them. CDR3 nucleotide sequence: TGTGCCAGCTCACCGATGGGGCAGGGGTATATGCCCCAGCATTTT. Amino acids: CASSPMGQGYMPQHF.

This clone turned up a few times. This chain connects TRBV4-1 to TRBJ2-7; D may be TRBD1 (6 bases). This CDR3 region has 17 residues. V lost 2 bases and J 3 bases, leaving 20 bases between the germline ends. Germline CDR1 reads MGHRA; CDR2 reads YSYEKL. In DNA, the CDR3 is TGCGCCAGCAGCCAAAGATTTAGGGGGATTGGCAGCTACGAGCAGTACTTC. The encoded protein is CASSQRFRGIGSYEQYF.